What follows are 26 T cell receptor beta chains derived from one specimen sequenced in a study of cytomegalovirus exposure and HLA in healthy donors. The study ran its PCR with 60 Vbeta and 13 Jbeta primers. The table came from immunoSEQ multiplex PCR; TCRdb's copy has only in-frame clones and leaves some out. This sample carries about 89,000 clones, about 85% of them seen once, and the ten largest clones take 6.5% to 8.5%. Sequencing used PBMCs. These receptors were collected from a man aged 35-49 years in good health and CMV-seropositive.

The gene calls are TRBV30 and TRBJ1-4; 8 nucleotides agree with TRBD1. This CDR3 is built from 16 residues. CDR1 and CDR2 (germline): GTSNPN, SVGIG (reference sequence). Germline trimming cut 2 bases from V and 8 bases from J; bases unmatched to any gene: 13. CDR3 bases: TGTGCCTGGAGTCCCAGGGGGCTCGGGGTTTGGGAAAAACTGTTTTTT. It translates to CAWSPRGLGVWEKLFF.

The CDR3 is CASSPRQGEMNTEAFF. The CDR3 DNA sequence: TGCGCCAGCAGCCCCCGACAGGGGGAAATGAACACTGAAGCTTTCTTT. V is TRBV5-1 and J is TRBJ1-1; 9 bases are shared with TRBD1. This CDR3 region has 16 residues. V lost 4 bases to trimming and J lost 0 bases; unmatched junction nucleotides: 7. The germline V gene encodes CDR1 SGHRS and CDR2 YFSETQ.

The chain is built from TRBV5-6 and TRBJ1-1; TRBD1 aligns across 10 bases. Germline CDR1 SGHDT, CDR2 YYEEEE. J lost 7 bases, V lost 4 bases, and 13 bases had no gene match. The CDR3 is made up of 16 amino acids. The CDR3, as DNA: TGTGCCAGCAGCCAGACAGGGGGCAATTTAAGGGGTGAAGCTTTCTTT. Protein: CASSQTGGNLRGEAFF.

The chain couples TRBV27 to TRBJ1-1; 10 positions agree with TRBD1. CDR3 length: 14 amino acids. Trimming took 3 bases from V and 4 from J; bases not matched to a gene: 2. The V gene's germline CDR1 is MNHEY and CDR2 SMNVEV (reference sequence). The CDR3 reads CASSFGDRGTEAFF. The DNA of the CDR3 is TGTGCCAGCAGTTTTGGGGACAGGGGCACTGAAGCTTTCTTT.

This chain links TRBV15 with TRBJ1-3; D ambiguous. The CDR3 is 13 residues long. V was cut by 1 base and J by 5 bases, with 6 bases left in between. Germline CDR1 and CDR2: LNHNV and YYDKDF (reference sequence). The CDR3 here is CATSRAFRNTIYF. The CDR3 DNA reads as TGTGCCACCAGCAGAGCTTTTCGAAACACCATATATTTT.

The chain joins TRBV7-8 to TRBJ1-5; D remains unclear. The germline CDR1 and CDR2 sequences are SGHVS and FQNEAQ. This CDR3 region has 13 residues. V was trimmed by 0 bases and J by 6 bases, leaving 6 bases between them. In nucleotides, the CDR3 is TGTGCCAGCAGCTTAGCGCCGGTTCAGCCCCAGCATTTT. This encodes CASSLAPVQPQHF.

V usage is TRBV6-5 and J usage is TRBJ1-4; TRBD1 agrees at 7 bases. Per germline, CDR1 MNHEY and CDR2 SVGAGI. The J segment lost 3 bases and the V segment lost 6 bases, leaving 4 bases of the junction unmatched. CDR3 length: 14 residues. CDR3 sequence: CASRFRGANEKLFF. CDR3 DNA: TGTGCCAGCAGATTCAGGGGGGCTAATGAAAAACTGTTTTTT.

V is TRBV5-4 and J is TRBJ1-1; D is perhaps TRBD1 (5 bases). Germline CDR1 and CDR2: SGHNT and YYREEE (reference sequence). The CDR3 has 12 amino acids. Trimming took off 3 bases at V and 8 bases at J, with 11 bases between the two ends. The CDR3 loop is CASSSPTAEAFF. In DNA, the CDR3 is TGTGCCAGCAGCTCGCCGACAGCGGAAGCTTTCTTT.

This clone was recorded only once. This chain connects TRBV7-9 to TRBJ1-1, with D unclear. From germline, CDR1 is SEHNR and CDR2 FQNEAQ (reference sequence). Trimming pared 1 base from V and 0 bases from J, leaving 15 bases between. There are 17 residues in the CDR3. CDR3 bases: TGTGCCAGCAGCTTAGTTGGAGGTGGCAGATTGAACACTGAAGCTTTCTTT. Encoded protein: CASSLVGGGRLNTEAFF.

This chain uses TRBV5-1 with TRBJ2-4; weak D call: TRBD2 (6 bases). The CDR3 sequence is 14 residues long. V was clipped by 6 bases and J by 7 bases, with 17 bases between them. Germline CDR1 is SGHRS and CDR2 is YFSETQ. CDR3 region: CASTLGGQGNIQYF. The CDR3 DNA reads TGCGCCAGCACTCTGGGAGGTCAGGGTAACATTCAGTACTTC.

This chain links TRBV9 with TRBJ1-2; 7 bases line up with TRBD1. The trim removed 4 bases at V and 3 bases at J, leaving 12 bases unmatched. Germline lookup yields CDR1 SGDLS and CDR2 YYNGEE. The CDR3 runs to 16 residues. CDR3 sequence reads: CASSLSPARGDYGYTF. The CDR3 nucleotides read TGTGCCAGCAGCCTTAGCCCCGCCAGGGGGGACTATGGCTACACCTTC.

This clone appeared a single time. The rearrangement joins TRBV28 to TRBJ1-5; D perhaps matches TRBD1 (5 bases). V lost 7 bases and J lost 3, with 22 bases in between. CDR3 length equals 17 residues. Germline CDR1 is MDHEN and CDR2 is SYDVKM. Here the CDR3 reads CASKSPGGMGINQPQHF. The CDR3 nucleotides are TGTGCCAGCAAATCACCGGGGGGGATGGGAATCAATCAGCCCCAGCATTTT. The full variable domain, completed using reference TRBV28 and TRBJ1-5, is DVKVTQSSRYLVKRTGEKVFLECVQDMDHENMFWYRQDPGLGLRLIYFSYDVKMKEKGDIPEGYSVSREKKERFSLILESASTNQTSMYLCASKSPGGMGINQPQHFGDGTRLSIL.

The chain has TRBV11-3 and TRBJ2-5, with 9 nucleotides matching TRBD1. Per the germline V gene, CDR1 is SGHNT and CDR2 is YENEEA. J was trimmed by 3 bases and V by 5 bases; bases with no gene match: 4. The CDR3 totals 14 residues. The CDR3 nucleotides are TGTGCCAGCAGCCGGAGGACAGGGGAAGAGACCCAGTACTTC. Translated, it gives CASSRRTGEETQYF.

The chain uses TRBV5-4 and TRBJ2-3; TRBD2 agrees at 8 bases. The germline V gene encodes CDR1 SGHNT and CDR2 YYREEE (reference sequence). CDR3 length: 16 residues. Trimming removed 4 bases from V and 1 base from J; junction bases left unmatched: 8. As DNA, the CDR3 is TGTGCCAGCAGCCTACCCGGGGGGGTAGGCACAGATACGCAGTATTTT. This translates into CASSLPGGVGTDTQYF.

The chain carries TRBV25-1 and TRBJ1-5; the D is unclear. V dropped 4 bases and J dropped 0 bases, with 7 bases sitting between them. The CDR3 contains 14 residues. Germline V gene data show CDR1 as MGHDK and CDR2 as SYGVNS. The CDR3 nucleotides read TGTGCCAGCAGTGGAGACATTAGCAATCAGCCCCAGCATTTT. Translating gives CASSGDISNQPQHF.

This clone showed up just once. The chain is built from TRBV5-1 and TRBJ2-7, with 9 positions matching TRBD1. CDR1 and CDR2 (germline): SGHRS, YFSETQ. The length of the CDR3 is 16 residues. After removal of 0 bases from V and 3 bases from J, the junction contained 7 bases not matched to a gene. CDR3 DNA: TGCGCCAGCAGCTTGGAGCCCGGGACAGGGATCTACGAGCAGTACTTC. It yields the protein CASSLEPGTGIYEQYF.

The chain joins TRBV28 to TRBJ2-7; 13 bases are a match to TRBD2. The CDR3 is 16 residues long. V dropped 6 bases and J dropped 2; count of bases not matched to a gene: 7. CDR1 MDHEN and CDR2 SYDVKM come from the germline V gene. CDR3 in DNA: TGTGCCAGCAGACCGACTAGCGGGAGGTTTCCCTACGAGCAGTACTTC. This gives the protein CASRPTSGRFPYEQYF.

The CDR3, as DNA: TGTGCCAGCAGAAAAGCCCCCACAGACGATTCACCCCTCCACTTT. Translated: CASRKAPTDDSPLHF. The chain joins TRBV7-9 to TRBJ1-6; D gene unclear. V dropped 6 bases and J dropped 8 bases, with 17 bases sitting between them. The V gene's germline CDR1 is SEHNR and CDR2 FQNEAQ (reference sequence). The CDR3 has 15 amino acids.

The genes are TRBV2 and TRBJ1-5; D gene ambiguous. With 8 bases removed from V and 1 base from J, the gap between germline ends came to 6 bases. This CDR3 contains 12 residues. Germline V gene sequence: CDR1 SNHLY, CDR2 FYNNEI. CDR3 residues: CASAESNQPQHF. DNA of the CDR3: TGTGCCAGCGCCGAGAGCAATCAGCCCCAGCATTTT. Full variable domain (outside the CDR3, taken from reference TRBV2 and TRBJ1-5): EPEVTQTPSHQVTQMGQEVILRCVPISNHLYFYWYRQILGQKVEFLVSFYNNEISEKSEIFDDQFSVERPDGSNFTLKIRSTKLEDSAMYFCASAESNQPQHFGDGTRLSIL.

The chain employs TRBV6-5 and TRBJ2-7; 8 bases line up with TRBD1. The CDR3 is 14 amino acids. V dropped 8 bases and J dropped 3; count of bases not matched to a gene: 9. CDR1 and CDR2 from the germline V gene are MNHEY and SVGAGI. CDR3 nucleotide sequence: TGTGCCAGCGGATCCCGGGACAGGTTCTACGAGCAGTACTTC. It encodes CASGSRDRFYEQYF.

The rearrangement links TRBV2 to TRBJ1-1; D possibly corresponds to TRBD1 (5 bases). The CDR3 consists of 14 residues. Germline-derived CDR1 and CDR2 are SNHLY and FYNNEI. Trimming shortened V by 4 bases and J by 6 bases, and 15 bases separated the two germline ends. The CDR3 sequence: CASSGGLLFAEAFF. The CDR3 DNA reads TGTGCCAGCAGTGGGGGCCTCCTTTTTGCTGAAGCTTTCTTT.

The chain has TRBV27 and TRBJ2-1, with D tentatively TRBD1 (5 bases). The CDR3 covers 13 residues. Trimming cost V 6 bases and J 4 bases, with 10 bases left between them. The germline V gene has CDR1 MNHEY and CDR2 SMNVEV (reference sequence). The chain's CDR3 is CASSGDRYNEQFF. For the CDR3, the DNA is TGTGCCAGCAGCGGTGACAGATACAATGAGCAGTTCTTC.

The J gene is TRBJ1-1, the V gene TRBV18; 7 bases line up with TRBD1. The junction had 7 bases not matched to a gene; V was cut back by 6 bases and J by 3 bases. Germline values: CDR1 KGHSH, CDR2 LQKENI. The CDR3 has 14 amino acids. This CDR3 reads CASSRQGEYTEAFF. The CDR3 nucleotides read TGTGCCAGCTCCCGTCAGGGGGAATACACTGAAGCTTTCTTT.

The chain couples TRBV5-1 to TRBJ2-5; TRBD1 matches at 7 bases. Looked up from germline, CDR1 is SGHRS and CDR2 is YFSETQ. The CDR3 totals 16 residues. Unmatched junction bases numbered 13, after V lost 3 bases and J lost 5 bases. For the CDR3, the DNA is TGCGCCAGCAGCTCTTCGACGTCTACAGGGGTGGAGACCCAGTACTTC. Protein product: CASSSSTSTGVETQYF.

A single count supports this clone. The CDR3 bases are TGTGCCAGCAGCTTAGACCACGCCCGGGGGTACGAGCAGTACTTC. Translated, it gives CASSLDHARGYEQYF. The chain has TRBV7-2 and TRBJ2-7, with D possibly TRBD2 on 6 matching bases. The germline V gene encodes CDR1 SGHTA and CDR2 FQGNSA. This CDR3 has 15 residues. V lost 1 base to trimming and J lost 4 bases, with 14 bases between them.

This clone was seen more than once but under ten times. The chain uses TRBV19 and TRBJ2-1; D might be TRBD2 (6 bases). Germline lookup yields CDR1 LNHDA and CDR2 SQIVND (reference sequence). The CDR3 totals 15 residues. The V end was cut by 2 bases, the J end by 6 bases, with 14 bases between. For the CDR3, the DNA is TGTGCCAGTAGTATACGGGAGCAAAGGGCCAATGAGCAGTTCTTC. Its translation: CASSIREQRANEQFF. Supplemented by reference TRBV19 and TRBJ2-1, the full variable domain reads DGGITQSPKYLFRKEGQNVTLSCEQNLNHDAMYWYRQDPGQGLRLIYYSQIVNDFQKGDIAEGYSVSREKKESFPLTVTSAQKNPTAFYLCASSIREQRANEQFFGPGTRLTVL.